A single sample gave rise to the 21 T cell receptor beta chains below, sequenced in a study of glioma-infiltrating T cells. The iRepertoire nested amplicon-rescue multiplex PCR amplified TCR alpha and beta CDR3s from RNA. MiXCR, applied by TCRdb to the multiplex PCR reads, yields one record per CDR3 protein. Among around 350,000 distinct CDR3 sequences, roughly two fifths were seen once, and the ten largest hold around 11%. The specimen was glioma tissue, nonneoplastic brain tissue, or PBMCs (not recorded which). These receptors all come from a human donor with low-grade glioma or glioblastoma, undergoing nonglioma brain surgery, or in good health (not recorded which).

This clonotype was observed at least ten times. The chain employs TRBV27 and TRBJ2-1; 13 bases match TRBD2. This CDR3 region has 16 residues. J gave up 8 bases and V 0 bases, and 4 bases lay outside the gene matches. The germline gives CDR1 MNHEY, CDR2 SMNVEV (reference sequence). As DNA, the CDR3 is TGTGCCAGCAGTTTATCAGGACTAGCGGGAGACCATGAGCAGTTCTTC. Encoded protein: CASSLSGLAGDHEQFF.

This clonotype turned up a few times. The genes are TRBV25-1 and TRBJ2-5; D perhaps matches TRBD1 (5 bases). CDR1 MGHDK and CDR2 SYGVNS come from the germline V gene. CDR3 size: 15 residues. V was clipped by 0 bases and J by 3 bases, with 11 bases between them. Here the CDR3 DNA reads TGTGCCAGCAGTGAATATCAGGGTTCGGAAGAGACCCAGTACTTC. Encoded protein: CASSEYQGSEETQYF. The variable domain in full, with the rest retrieved from reference TRBV25-1 and TRBJ2-5, is EADIYQTPRYLVIGTGKKITLECSQTMGHDKMYWYQQDPGMELHLIHYSYGVNSTEKGDLSSESTVSRIRTEHFPLTLESARPSHTSQYLCASSEYQGSEETQYFGPGTRLLVL.

The rearrangement uses TRBV5-1 and TRBJ2-3; D is possibly TRBD1 (6 bases). Trimming took off 1 base at V and 2 bases at J, with 11 bases between the two ends. The CDR3 totals 15 residues. Germline CDR1 reads SGHRS; CDR2 reads YFSETQ. CDR3 amino acids: CASSLMGAYTDTQYF. CDR3 bases: TGCGCCAGCAGCTTGATGGGGGCTTACACAGATACGCAGTATTTT.

The CDR3 loop is CASRIRGIGEQFF. The CDR3 DNA sequence: TGTGCCAGTAGAATCAGGGGAATTGGCGAGCAGTTCTTC. The chain links TRBV19 to TRBJ2-1, with a tentative D call TRBD1 (6 bases). CDR1 and CDR2 from the germline V gene are LNHDA and SQIVND (reference sequence). V lost 6 bases to trimming and J lost 10 bases, with 16 bases between them. The CDR3 has 13 amino acids.

Only a few counts were recorded for this clonotype. The chain is built from TRBV28 and TRBJ2-7; tentative D call: TRBD2 (6 bases). The V gene lost 2 bases and the J gene lost 3 bases, with 20 bases spanning the gap. The germline V gene has CDR1 MDHEN and CDR2 SYDVKM. This CDR3 spans 17 amino acids. The CDR3 DNA is TGTGCCAGCAGTTTAACTGGGGGGACTCATCCCATCTACGAGCAGTACTTC. Protein sequence: CASSLTGGTHPIYEQYF.

A few counts support this clonotype. The chain combines TRBV12-3 or TRBV12-4 with TRBJ2-1, with 7 nucleotides matching TRBD2. Unmatched junction bases numbered 14, after V lost 4 bases and J lost 8 bases. This CDR3 region has 16 residues. CDR3 sequence: CASSSPPGEGMHEQFF. The CDR3, as DNA: TGTGCCAGCAGTTCCCCACCGGGGGAGGGCATGCATGAGCAGTTCTTC.

Comments on this clonotype: A read error may be the cause here, since a much bigger clone is one base away. The chain links TRBV28 to TRBJ1-2, with TRBD1 matching over 7 bases. The CDR3 extends over 12 amino acids. Per the germline V gene, CDR1 is MDHEN and CDR2 is SYDVKM. Here the CDR3 DNA reads TGTGCCGGCAGTACAGGGGCCTATGGCTACACCTTC. This encodes CAGSTGAYGYTF.

This clonotype was seen more than once but under ten times. The chain carries TRBV20-1 and TRBJ2-3; D is unresolved. The CDR3 has 15 amino acids. Germline V gives CDR1 DFQATT, CDR2 SNEGSKA (reference sequence). Trimming took 4 bases from V and 0 from J, leaving 14 bases between them. CDR3 loop: CSANQPRKSTDTQYF. The CDR3 nucleotides read TGCAGTGCTAACCAGCCAAGAAAAAGCACAGATACGCAGTATTTT.

The genes are TRBV28 and TRBJ2-7; TRBD1 agrees at 12 bases. Trimming removed 4 bases from V and 1 base from J; junction bases left unmatched: 11. The CDR3 has 18 residues. The germline V gene encodes CDR1 MDHEN and CDR2 SYDVKM. The CDR3 region is CASSSRAGQGAYSYEQYF. The CDR3 DNA reads TGTGCCAGCAGTTCTAGGGCGGGACAGGGGGCCTATTCCTACGAGCAGTACTTC.

This clonotype was seen a few times. J is TRBJ1-5 and V is TRBV28; TRBD1 might be the D (5 bases). Per the germline V gene, CDR1 is MDHEN and CDR2 is SYDVKM. The V end lost 3 bases, the J end lost 1 base, and 13 bases lay between the germline ends. This CDR3 comprises 16 residues. The CDR3 region is CASSFRARDSNQPQHF. In DNA form, the CDR3 reads TGTGCCAGCAGTTTCCGGGCCCGGGACAGCAATCAGCCCCAGCATTTT.

In its sample, this clonotype was seen once. The chain has TRBV7-6 and TRBJ2-7, with TRBD1 identical over 7 bases. CDR1 and CDR2 from the germline V gene are SGHVS and FNYEAQ. The CDR3 has 16 amino acids. J gave up 4 bases and V 1 base, and 10 bases lay outside the gene matches. The CDR3 coding sequence is TGTGCCAGCAGCTTAGATGAGGACAGGTTGTGGTACGAGCAGTACTTC. This gives the protein CASSLDEDRLWYEQYF.

CDR3 sequence reads: CASSLVAGATYEQYF. The CDR3 coding sequence is TGTGCCAGCAGCTTAGTGGCAGGGGCCACCTACGAGCAGTACTTC. The chain joins TRBV7-4 to TRBJ2-7; a weak D match, TRBD1 (6 bases). There are 15 residues in the CDR3. Trimming cost V 1 base and J 2 bases, with 12 bases left between them. Germline V gives CDR1 SGHVT, CDR2 SQSDAQ.

The chain is built from TRBV7-3 and TRBJ2-2; 7 bases fit TRBD2. In germline, CDR1 is SGHTA, CDR2 FQGTGA. The trim removed 5 bases at V and 5 bases at J, leaving 11 bases unmatched. This CDR3 comprises 16 residues. In DNA form, the CDR3 reads TGTGCCAGCAGCCCTCTAGGCGGAGCGGGGACCGGGGAGCTGTTTTTT. As protein: CASSPLGGAGTGELFF. The variable domain in full, completed from reference TRBV7-3 and TRBJ2-2, reads GAGVSQTPSNKVTEKGKYVELRCDPISGHTALYWYRQSLGQGPEFLIYFQGTGAADDSGLPNDRFFAVRPEGSVSTLKIQRTERGDSAVYLCASSPLGGAGTGELFFGEGSRLTVL.

This rearrangement joins TRBV27 to TRBJ2-3, with D perhaps matching TRBD1 or TRBD2 (5 bases each). CDR1 MNHEY and CDR2 SMNVEV come from the germline V gene (reference sequence). The CDR3 spans 15 residues. V lost 5 bases to trimming and J lost 2 bases, with 14 bases between them. CDR3 bases: TGTGCCAGCAGTCCCGAGGGGCAGTTCACAGATACGCAGTATTTT. This translates into CASSPEGQFTDTQYF.

Regarding this clonotype: Since a much larger clone is just one base distant, this may be a read error. In nucleotides, the CDR3 is TGTGCCAGCAGTTTATTCCCAGGACTCTGTTATGGCTACACCTTC. Translating it yields CASSLFPGLCYGYTF. The chain links TRBV28 to TRBJ1-2; D unresolved. The CDR3 spans 15 residues. V was pared by 1 base and J by 5 bases, with 14 bases between. CDR1 is MDHEN and CDR2 is SYDVKM in the germline V gene.

V gene TRBV14 combines with J gene TRBJ2-1; the match to TRBD2 covers 10 bases. Germline CDR1 is SGHDN and CDR2 is FVKESK. This CDR3 is built from 14 residues. With V trimmed by 4 bases and J by 8 bases, 5 bases remained unmatched. The CDR3 protein is CASSRWTSGDEQFF. CDR3 bases: TGTGCCAGCAGCCGATGGACTAGCGGAGATGAGCAGTTCTTC.

Comments on this clonotype: At one end the junction does not follow the germline gene, possibly because of a read error. V is TRBV3-1 and J is TRBJ1-5; TRBD1 matches at 7 bases. The length of the CDR3 is 15 residues. Germline CDR1 reads LGHDT; CDR2 reads YNNKEL (reference sequence). DNA of the CDR3: TGTGCCAGCAGCCAAGGGCAGGGGGGCAGTCAGTCCCAGCATTTT. Protein: CASSQGQGGSQSQHF.

This clonotype was seen only a few times. This chain connects TRBV20-1 to TRBJ1-2, with D uncertain. The CDR3 is 13 amino acids. V was shortened by 3 bases and J by 1 base, with 9 bases between the two germline ends. The germline V gene encodes CDR1 DFQATT and CDR2 SNEGSKA (reference sequence). The chain's CDR3 is CSAREGLNYGYTF. The CDR3, as DNA: TGCAGTGCTAGGGAAGGACTTAACTATGGCTACACCTTC.

This clonotype came up a few times. This sequence joins TRBV3-1 and TRBJ2-2; no firm D call. The V end lost 0 bases, the J end lost 1 base, and 18 bases lay between the germline ends. The CDR3 contains 19 residues. Germline lookup yields CDR1 LGHDT and CDR2 YNNKEL (reference sequence). The CDR3 nucleotides read TGTGCCAGCAGCCAAGAAATGGTCGGTGAGCTGTTGAACACCGGGGAGCTGTTTTTT. Translated: CASSQEMVGELLNTGELFF.

The V call is TRBV12-3 or TRBV12-4, the J call TRBJ2-3, with D perhaps being TRBD1 or TRBD2 (6 bases each). The CDR3 has 15 residues. V was trimmed by 8 bases and J by 3 bases, leaving 18 bases between them. CDR3 in amino acids: CASHWVGGPTDTQYF. In DNA form, the CDR3 reads TGTGCCAGCCACTGGGTAGGGGGGCCAACAGATACGCAGTATTTT.

This clonotype was seen many times. The chain couples TRBV28 to TRBJ2-7, with 9 bases lining up with TRBD2. The CDR3 has 15 amino acids. V lost 5 bases and J lost 5; bases outside the gene matches: 10. Germline V gene lookup returns CDR1 MDHEN and CDR2 SYDVKM. CDR3: CASSPRGSGRHEQYF. The CDR3 DNA reads TGTGCCAGCAGTCCCCGGGGTAGCGGGAGACACGAGCAGTACTTC.